The next 22 T cell receptor beta chains were all read from a single sample in a study of blood T cell repertoires in COVID-19. Some clones are missing from TCRdb's copy, which holds only in-frame ones; the method was immunoSEQ multiplex PCR. In the table there are 150,000 or so clones, roughly 89% of which are singletons. The sequenced sample was peripheral blood. The source is a man aged 45-65 years with acute or convalescent COVID-19.

V gene TRBV29-1 combines with J gene TRBJ2-7, with D tentatively TRBD1 (5 bases). Germline CDR1 SQVTM, CDR2 ANQGSEA. Trimming stripped 4 bases from V and 5 bases from J, with 9 bases between. The CDR3 sequence is 11 residues long. The CDR3 DNA is TGCAGCGTTGGTCAGGGAAACGAGCAGTACGTC. Its translation: CSVGQGNEQYV.

The rearrangement uses TRBV19 and TRBJ2-5; no reliable D call. Trimming removed 4 bases at V and 4 bases at J, with 16 bases between. The germline gives CDR1 LNHDA, CDR2 SQIVND (reference sequence). CDR3 length: 15 amino acids. The CDR3 loop is CASSTLSRKIETQYF. CDR3 DNA sequence: TGTGCCAGTAGTACCCTCTCCAGAAAAATAGAGACCCAGTACTTC.

The rearrangement links TRBV21-1 to TRBJ2-5; TRBD2 is taken as the D call from the table, unchecked against the DNA. TRBV21-1 represents a pseudogene. CDR3 size: 8 residues. The CDR3 bases are TGTGCCAGCAGCAAAATCGACTTC. Translated, it gives CASSKIDF.

This clone was found a few times. The chain has TRBV7-9 and TRBJ2-3; D call uncertain. Per the germline V gene, CDR1 is SEHNR and CDR2 is FQNEAQ (reference sequence). This CDR3 contains 11 residues. V lost 3 bases and J 4 bases, leaving 2 bases between the germline ends. CDR3 DNA sequence: TGTGCCAGCAGCTTCTCAGATACGCAGTATTTT. Its protein product is CASSFSDTQYF.

The gene calls are TRBV7-8 and TRBJ2-1; D is perhaps TRBD2 (6 bases). CDR1 is SGHVS, CDR2 FQNEAQ, per germline. Trimming pared 4 bases from V and 5 bases from J, leaving 21 bases between. CDR3 length: 17 residues. The CDR3: CASSSPQLALRNNEQFF. The CDR3 nucleotides are TGTGCCAGCAGCTCGCCCCAGCTAGCGCTAAGGAACAATGAGCAGTTCTTC. Full variable domain (outside the CDR3, taken from reference TRBV7-8 and TRBJ2-1): GAGVSQSPRYKVAKRGQDVALRCDPISGHVSLFWYQQALGQGPEFLTYFQNEAQLDKSGLPSDRFFAERPEGSVSTLKIQRTQQEDSAVYLCASSSPQLALRNNEQFFGPGTRLTVL.

V and J are TRBV9 and TRBJ2-1, with 13 bases identical to TRBD2. This CDR3 is 18 amino acids long. Germline assignment: CDR1 SGDLS and CDR2 YYNGEE. J was trimmed by 7 bases and V by 9 bases; bases with no gene match: 19. CDR3 sequence: CAIQGTSGNQPLGNEQFF. CDR3 DNA: TGTGCCATACAAGGGACTAGCGGGAACCAGCCCTTAGGGAATGAGCAGTTCTTC.

V usage is TRBV5-1 and J usage is TRBJ2-2, with a possible D match to TRBD1 (6 bases). This CDR3 region has 14 residues. V lost 6 bases, J lost 4 bases, and 13 bases lay in between. Germline assignment: CDR1 SGHRS and CDR2 YFSETQ. CDR3 bases: TGCGCCAGCACTCAGGGGCACACCACCGGGGAGCTGTTTTTT. It codes for CASTQGHTTGELFF. The full variable domain, completed using reference TRBV5-1 and TRBJ2-2, is KAGVTQTPRYLIKTRGQQVTLSCSPISGHRSVSWYQQTPGQGLQFLFEYFSETQRNKGNFPGRFSGRQFSNSRSEMNVSTLELGDSALYLCASTQGHTTGELFFGEGSRLTVL.

This chain connects TRBV6-1 to TRBJ2-7; 8 bases match TRBD1. Looked up from germline, CDR1 is MNHNS and CDR2 is SASEGT. The V and J ends lost 3 bases and 2 bases, in that order; junction bases with no gene match: 6. This CDR3 has 15 residues. In DNA, the CDR3 is TGTGCCAGCAGTGAGCGGACAGGGAGCCCCTACGAGCAGTACGTC. It translates to CASSERTGSPYEQYV.

The V and J genes are TRBV9 and TRBJ2-4, with a tentative D call TRBD2 (6 bases). The CDR3 spans 14 residues. Trimming shortened V by 4 bases and J by 1 base, and 9 bases separated the two germline ends. Germline V gives CDR1 SGDLS, CDR2 YYNGEE. CDR3 DNA sequence: TGTGCCAGCAGCCCTCGGGAGGCCAAAAACATTCAGTACTTC. It is translated as CASSPREAKNIQYF.

To note about this clone: The junction and the germline gene differ at one end; a read error may be behind it. The chain carries TRBV7-7 and TRBJ2-1; TRBD1 aligns across 7 bases. Germline V gene data show CDR1 as SSHAT and CDR2 as FNYEAQ (reference sequence). CDR3 size: 15 residues. The DNA of the CDR3 is TGTGCTAGCAGCTTAGCAGGGGGTACCTACAATGAGCAGTTCTTC. This encodes CASSLAGGTYNEQFF.

The CDR3 spells CASSFGVWRTSSTDTQYF. As DNA, the CDR3 is TGCGCCAGCAGCTTCGGGGTTTGGCGGACTAGCAGCACAGATACGCAGTATTTT. The chain couples TRBV5-1 to TRBJ2-3, with TRBD2 matching 8 bases. J lost 0 bases, V lost 2 bases, and 11 bases had no gene match. The CDR3 has 18 amino acids. Germline CDR1 and CDR2: SGHRS and YFSETQ. Combining the CDR3 with reference TRBV5-1 and TRBJ2-3 gives the whole variable domain KAGVTQTPRYLIKTRGQQVTLSCSPISGHRSVSWYQQTPGQGLQFLFEYFSETQRNKGNFPGRFSGRQFSNSRSEMNVSTLELGDSALYLCASSFGVWRTSSTDTQYFGPGTRLTVL.

The V call is TRBV6-2 or TRBV6-3, the J call TRBJ1-2; D is possibly TRBD1 (5 bases). V gave up 0 bases and J gave up 6 bases, with 14 bases separating them. The V gene's germline CDR1 is MNHEY and CDR2 SVGEGT. This CDR3 is built from 15 residues. CDR3 amino acids: CASSYSRRGENGYTF. CDR3 DNA: TGTGCCAGCAGTTACTCGAGGAGGGGTGAAAATGGCTACACCTTC.

This chain links TRBV28 with TRBJ2-7; a possible D gene is TRBD2 (5 bases). V was pared by 5 bases and J by 0 bases, with 11 bases between. Germline V gene sequence: CDR1 MDHEN, CDR2 SYDVKM. The CDR3 spans 14 residues. CDR3 sequence: CASSAGGNSYEQYV. The CDR3 DNA reads TGTGCCAGCAGTGCTGGAGGAAACTCCTACGAGCAGTACGTC.

The V gene is TRBV27, the J gene TRBJ2-5; D is unresolved. CDR3 length: 15 amino acids. Germline loops: CDR1 MNHEY, CDR2 SMNVEV (reference sequence). Trimming cost V 6 bases and J 2 bases, with 16 bases left between them. CDR3 DNA sequence: TGTGCCAGCAGCCCATCGTGGGCAGAGCAAGAGACCCAGTACTTC. This translates into CASSPSWAEQETQYF.

V and J are TRBV28 and TRBJ1-5, with a possible D match to TRBD1 (5 bases). The V gene lost 7 bases and the J gene lost 4 bases, with 17 bases spanning the gap. The CDR3 runs to 15 residues. CDR1 and CDR2 (germline): MDHEN, SYDVKM. The CDR3 is CASKRSGGRNQPQHF. The CDR3 DNA is TGTGCCAGCAAAAGAAGCGGGGGAAGAAATCAGCCCCAGCATTTT.

The chain joins TRBV7-2 to TRBJ1-1; no clear D. The CDR3 loop spans 14 amino acids. Germline CDR1 and CDR2: SGHTA and FQGNSA. Between the trimmed V and J ends, which lost 3 bases and 0 bases, there was a span of 8 bases. The CDR3 is CASSLGSLNTEAFF. CDR3 DNA: TGTGCCAGCAGCTTGGGGAGTTTGAACACTGAAGCTTTCTTT.

V usage is TRBV18 and J usage is TRBJ2-5, with D tentatively TRBD1 (5 bases). Germline assignment: CDR1 KGHSH and CDR2 LQKENI. The CDR3 runs to 14 residues. V lost 1 base to trimming and J lost 2 bases, with 8 bases between them. The CDR3 sequence: CASSPLPGQETQYF. In nucleotides, the CDR3 is TGTGCCAGCTCACCACTTCCAGGGCAAGAGACCCAGTACTTC.

This chain connects TRBV28 to TRBJ1-2; D is unresolved. The CDR3 contains 12 residues. Between the trimmed V and J ends, which lost 10 bases and 0 bases, there was a span of 9 bases. CDR1 is MDHEN and CDR2 is SYDVKM in the germline V gene. The chain's CDR3 is CATLRANYGYTF. For the CDR3, the DNA is TGTGCCACCCTCCGGGCTAACTATGGCTACACCTTC.

The chain is built from TRBV15 and TRBJ1-1; D is possibly TRBD1 (5 bases). The germline V gene encodes CDR1 LNHNV and CDR2 YYDKDF (reference sequence). V lost 0 bases and J lost 6, with 8 bases in between. The CDR3 consists of 13 residues. The CDR3 DNA sequence: TGTGCCACCAGCAGAGACCTGACAGCTGAAGCTTTCTTT. It encodes CATSRDLTAEAFF.

This chain joins TRBV29-1 and TRBJ2-2; 8 positions match TRBD2. Trimming cost V 6 bases and J 5 bases; bases outside gene matches: 5. The CDR3 has 13 residues. The germline CDR1 and CDR2 sequences are SQVTM and ANQGSEA. CDR3 in DNA: TGCAGCGTCGGGACTAGAGTAACCGGGGAGCTGTTTTTT. It yields the protein CSVGTRVTGELFF.

The V call is TRBV7-3, the J call TRBJ2-3, with TRBD2 as a possible D gene (6 bases). Germline loops: CDR1 SGHTA, CDR2 FQGTGA. The CDR3 extends over 15 amino acids. V was shortened by 2 bases and J by 6 bases, with 15 bases between the two germline ends. The CDR3 DNA reads as TGTGCCAGCAGCTTAGGTGGAGGGAGTTGGGATACGCAGTATTTT. Its protein product is CASSLGGGSWDTQYF. The whole variable domain, remainder taken from reference TRBV7-3 and TRBJ2-3, is GAGVSQTPSNKVTEKGKYVELRCDPISGHTALYWYRQSLGQGPEFLIYFQGTGAADDSGLPNDRFFAVRPEGSVSTLKIQRTERGDSAVYLCASSLGGGSWDTQYFGPGTRLTVL.

The chain couples TRBV23-1 to TRBJ2-1, with D unresolved. TRBV23-1 is known as an ORF, though its function is uncertain. CDR3 length equals 14 residues. V gave up 7 bases and J gave up 4 bases, with 14 bases separating them. CDR3 protein: CASMVVLLYNEQFF. The CDR3 DNA reads as TGCGCCAGCATGGTAGTTCTCCTTTACAATGAGCAGTTCTTC.